The 26 T cell receptor beta chains given below trace back to one sample, sequenced in a study of tumor and adjacent non-tumor tissue in lung cancer. This sample's RNA came from whole unsorted tissue. More than 3 cm separated this lung sample from the edge of the tumor. TCRbeta libraries were built with three rounds of nested PCR, modified from ARM-PCR. TCRdb re-called the multiplex PCR reads through MiXCR, storing one row per CDR3 protein. Here the sample spans roughly 45,000 distinct CDR3 sequences, roughly 60% being singletons. Sequencing was done on a sample of distant non-tumor lung tissue. Every receptor here comes from a man aged 45-65 years with non-small cell lung cancer.

The chain has TRBV4-2 and TRBJ2-7; D possibly corresponds to TRBD1 (5 bases). Germline lookup yields CDR1 LGHNA and CDR2 YNFKEQ. There are 14 residues in the CDR3. The DNA for the CDR3 is TGTGCCAGTAGCCAAGTGCAGGGCCCCTACGAGCAGTACGTC. Translating gives CASSQVQGPYEQYV.

About this clonotype: Because it lacks the conserved phenylalanine or tryptophan at the end, this CDR3 is likely a read error. The rearrangement uses TRBV10-3 and TRBJ2-5; D is unclear. Germline V gene lookup returns CDR1 ENHRY and CDR2 SYGVKD. The CDR3 extends over 13 amino acids. The CDR3 DNA reads as TGTGCCATCAGTGTGGGCTTGCAAGAGATCCAGTACATC. Protein product: CAISVGLQEIQYI.

This chain connects TRBV4-1 to TRBJ2-7; D remains ambiguous. Between the trimmed V and J ends, which lost 9 bases and 3 bases, there was a span of 18 bases. This CDR3 spans 14 amino acids. Germline CDR1 reads MGHRA; CDR2 reads YSYEKL. The CDR3 is CASTQDLESYEQYF. CDR3 bases: TGCGCCAGTACCCAAGATCTCGAAAGCTACGAGCAGTACTTC.

The V gene is TRBV6-6, the J gene TRBJ2-7, with 9 nucleotides matching TRBD1. The germline gives CDR1 MNHNY, CDR2 SVGAGI (reference sequence). The V and J ends lost 10 bases and 13 bases, in that order; junction bases with no gene match: 14. The CDR3 length is 12 residues. The CDR3 loop reads CANSPQQGAKYF. In nucleotides, the CDR3 is TGTGCCAACAGCCCCCAACAGGGGGCGAAATACTTC.

As regards this clonotype: The junction and the germline gene differ at one end; a read error may be behind it. This chain uses TRBV28 with TRBJ2-2; D unresolved. Germline CDR1 is MDHEN and CDR2 is SYDVKM. This CDR3 has 15 residues. The CDR3 loop reads CAISLTILRTVELFF. Written as DNA, the CDR3 is TGTGCCATCAGTTTAACTATCCTGAGAACCGTGGAGCTGTTTTTT.

Points on this clonotype: Relative to the germline gene, one junction end is altered; a read error may explain this. CDR3 nucleotides: TGTGCCTGGGGTAAAGAAGGGCTTCAGTCCCAGCATTTT. It codes for CAWGKEGLQSQHF. The chain has TRBV30 and TRBJ1-5; no definite D call. The CDR3 covers 13 residues. Germline V CDR1 and CDR2: GTSNPN, SVGIG (reference sequence).

A word on this clonotype: The CDR3 carries no conserved terminal phenylalanine or tryptophan, so it likely arises from a read error. The gene calls are TRBV28 and TRBJ1-5, with TRBD1 matching over 8 bases. V shed 3 bases, J shed 7 bases, and the junction held 5 bases outside the gene matches. CDR3 size: 14 residues. In germline, CDR1 is MDHEN, CDR2 SYDVKM. CDR3 sequence (DNA): TGTGCCAGCAGTTTCCCAGGGGGCGGACAGCCCCAGCATTAT. Translated, it gives CASSFPGGGQPQHY.

In the case of this clonotype: A much larger clone lies one base from this, so it may be a read error. The chain couples TRBV4-1 to TRBJ2-7, with D possibly matching TRBD1 (6 bases). The CDR3 sequence is 17 residues long. V was shortened by 1 base and J by 2 bases, with 18 bases between the two germline ends. The germline V gene encodes CDR1 MGHRA and CDR2 YSYEKL. In nucleotides, the CDR3 is TGCGCCAGCAGCCAAGGTGGGGCTGAGGGGGTACCCTACGAGCAGTACTTC. Translated: CASSQGGAEGVPYEQYF.

This clonotype was counted once. One base away lies a much larger clone, so this may be a sequencing read error. J is TRBJ1-2 and V is TRBV6-4; D remains ambiguous. The CDR3 spans 14 residues. V was clipped by 2 bases and J by 7 bases, with 14 bases between them. Germline CDR1 MRHNA, CDR2 SNTAGT. The DNA for the CDR3 is TGTGCCAGCAGTGACAGGGTAGGTACCTCTGGCTACACCTTC. It codes for CASSDRVGTSGYTF.

Details on this clonotype: The junction shows a germline mismatch at one end, possibly a read error. The chain combines TRBV11-1 with TRBJ2-2, with TRBD1 as a possible D gene (5 bases). The CDR3 runs 13 residues. Looked up from germline, CDR1 is SGHAT and CDR2 is FQDESV (reference sequence). DNA for the CDR3: TGTGCCGGCAGCCAGGGTCCAGTAGGGGAGCTGTTTTTT. Its protein is CAGSQGPVGELFF. Full variable domain (outside the CDR3, taken from reference TRBV11-1 and TRBJ2-2): EAEVAQSPRYKITEKSQAVAFWCDPISGHATLYWYRQILGQGPELLVQFQDESVVDDSQLPKDRFSAERLKGVDSTLKIQPAELGDSAMYLCAGSQGPVGELFFGEGSRLTVL.

This clonotype was observed once. Mismatch with germline at one junction end may stem from a read error. The gene calls are TRBV29-1 and TRBJ1-2; 8 nucleotides agree with TRBD1. The CDR3 runs 15 residues. CDR1 SQVTM and CDR2 ANQGSEA come from the germline V gene. The CDR3 region is CIVESRGQGNYGYTF. CDR3 in DNA: TGCATCGTTGAATCCCGAGGACAGGGAAACTATGGCTACACCTTC.

A note on this clonotype: The junction departs from germline at one end; a sequencing error may be responsible. The chain carries TRBV6-1 and TRBJ2-3; 7 bases line up with TRBD2. The CDR3 length is 16 residues. Germline CDR1 is MNHNS and CDR2 is SASEGT. CDR3 residues: CASGEAQRGRTNTQYF. CDR3 DNA: TGTGCCAGCGGTGAAGCGCAGCGGGGAAGGACAAATACGCAGTATTTT.

This chain joins TRBV2 and TRBJ2-1, with TRBD2 matching over 8 bases. CDR3 length: 16 residues. V dropped 2 bases and J dropped 8; count of bases not matched to a gene: 11. Germline CDR1 and CDR2: SNHLY and FYNNEI. CDR3 sequence: CASSEMGRGAVDEQFF. The CDR3 DNA sequence: TGTGCCAGCAGTGAAATGGGGCGGGGGGCCGTGGATGAGCAGTTCTTC.

As regards this clonotype: A read error is possible here, since a much larger clone lies one base away. Since the CDR3 does not end with the conserved phenylalanine or tryptophan, this likely comes from a read error. This chain joins TRBV14 and TRBJ1-1; no definite D call. The CDR3 totals 13 residues. Germline CDR1 reads SGHDN; CDR2 reads FVKESK. Trimming stripped 0 bases from V and 2 bases from J, with 4 bases between. Written as DNA, the CDR3 is TGTGCCAGCAGCCAAGACAGCAACACTGAAGCTTTCTGT. Its translation: CASSQDSNTEAFC.

As to this clonotype: A read error may be the cause here, since a much bigger clone is one base away. The rearrangement uses TRBV20-1 and TRBJ1-3, with 8 bases identical to TRBD1. V gave up 6 bases and J gave up 4 bases; unmatched junction bases: 8. The germline gives CDR1 DFQATT, CDR2 SNEGSKA (reference sequence). This CDR3 comprises 14 residues. The CDR3 sequence: CSAHGQGEGNTIYF. DNA of the CDR3: TGCAGTGCGCATGGACAGGGAGAGGGAAACACCATATATTTT.

The V and J genes are TRBV5-1 and TRBJ2-3, with 7 bases aligning to TRBD1. The CDR3 runs 14 residues. Losses at the gene ends were 1 base for V and 10 bases for J; bases not matched to a gene: 9. Germline CDR1 SGHRS, CDR2 YFSETQ. As DNA, the CDR3 is TGCGCCAGCAGCTTGACCGACAGGGCTGATGCGCAGTATTTT. This sequence encodes CASSLTDRADAQYF.

The chain links TRBV11-2 to TRBJ2-3; 7 nucleotides agree with TRBD2. Losses at the gene ends were 5 bases for V and 5 bases for J; bases not matched to a gene: 13. Germline lookup yields CDR1 SGHAT and CDR2 FQNNGV. The length of the CDR3 is 16 residues. This CDR3 reads CASSPARLAGIDTQYF. The DNA of the CDR3 is TGTGCCAGCAGCCCCGCGAGACTAGCCGGAATAGATACGCAGTATTTT.

This clonotype came up once. The V gene is TRBV5-6, the J gene TRBJ2-4; maybe TRBD2 (5 bases). This CDR3 has 16 residues. Trimming took 7 bases from V and 1 from J, leaving 18 bases between them. CDR1 is SGHDT, CDR2 YYEEEE, per germline. CDR3 in amino acids: CASCLEGIWAKNIQYF. The CDR3 region has the DNA TGTGCCAGCTGTTTAGAGGGAATTTGGGCCAAAAACATTCAGTACTTC.

Of note for this clonotype: An end of the junction differs from the germline gene, which may be a read error. The rearrangement links TRBV6-5 to TRBJ2-7; 7 bases line up with TRBD2. The CDR3 has 15 amino acids. Germline CDR1 reads MNHEY; CDR2 reads SVGAGI. The CDR3 loop is CAGSPGTTVTEEQYF. In nucleotides, the CDR3 is TGTGCCGGCAGTCCTGGGACTACAGTAACGGAAGAGCAGTACTTC.

Comments on this clonotype: Since a much larger clone is just one base distant, this may be a read error. V gene TRBV12-3 or TRBV12-4 combines with J gene TRBJ2-5; tentative D call: TRBD2 (5 bases). The CDR3 sequence is 15 residues long. The CDR3 loop is CGTSLGGLTQETQYF. The CDR3 bases are TGTGGCACCAGCCTCGGAGGACTGACCCAAGAGACCCAGTACTTC.

The chain carries TRBV28 and TRBJ2-2; either TRBD1 or TRBD2 may supply D (5 bases each). The V and J ends lost 3 bases and 3 bases respectively, with 20 bases between them. The CDR3 extends over 18 amino acids. CDR1 and CDR2 from the germline V gene are MDHEN and SYDVKM. The CDR3 is CASSFGRRRGTYTGELFF. The CDR3 nucleotides are TGTGCCAGCAGTTTTGGGCGGCGGCGTGGGACGTACACCGGGGAGCTGTTTTTT.

For this clonotype: One end of the junction fails to match germline, which may point to a read error. J is TRBJ2-1 and V is TRBV10-1, with D possibly TRBD2 on 6 matching bases. In germline, CDR1 is WNHNN, CDR2 SYGVQD (reference sequence). The CDR3 covers 13 residues. CDR3 protein: CTSSEEGRDEQFF. The DNA of the CDR3 is TGCACCAGCAGTGAGGAGGGCCGGGATGAGCAGTTCTTC.

Remarks on this clonotype: Given the absence of the conserved phenylalanine or tryptophan at the CDR3 end, a read error is likely. The DNA is left out, because the CDR3 cannot be placed on it with certainty; the CDR3 is given as TCRdb lists it. The chain combines TRBV29-1 with TRBJ2-6. The CDR3 spans 12 amino acids, including both terminal residues. Germline V gene sequence: CDR1 SQVTM, CDR2 ANQGSEA. Here the CDR3 reads CSGADGANVLTL.

The V and J genes are TRBV28 and TRBJ2-7; TRBD2 matches 9 bases. The V segment lost 10 bases and the J segment 6 bases; nucleotides outside the gene matches: 16. The CDR3 is 15 amino acids. Germline V gene data show CDR1 as MDHEN and CDR2 as SYDVKM. CDR3 bases: TGTGCCAATGATTACCCGGAGAGGCGGGAGGGCGAGCAGTACTTC. Its translation: CANDYPERREGEQYF.

A few counts support this clonotype. One end of the junction fails to match germline, which may point to a read error. This chain connects TRBV29-1 to TRBJ1-2; no firm D call. The germline CDR1 and CDR2 sequences are SQVTM and ANQGSEA. This CDR3 spans 11 amino acids. As DNA, the CDR3 is TGCAGCGGATCAGACAACTATGGCTACGCCTTC. Amino acid sequence: CSGSDNYGYAF. Supplemented by reference TRBV29-1 and TRBJ1-2, the full variable domain reads SAVISQKPSRDICQRGTSLTIQCQVDSQVTMMFWYRQQPGQSLTLIATANQGSEATYESGFVIDKFPISRPNLTFSTLTVSNMSPEDSSIYLCSGSDNYGYAFGSGTRLTVV.

Note on this clonotype: No DNA is shown, since the ends of the CDR3 on it are uncertain; the CDR3 is the one TCRdb lists. This chain connects TRBV11-2 to TRBJ2-1; the table's D call of TRBD2 was not tested on the DNA. The CDR3 sequence runs 17 residues, both termini included. CDR1 is SGHAT, CDR2 FQNNGV, per germline. CDR3 sequence reads: CAGSLVGGGSSYNEQFF.